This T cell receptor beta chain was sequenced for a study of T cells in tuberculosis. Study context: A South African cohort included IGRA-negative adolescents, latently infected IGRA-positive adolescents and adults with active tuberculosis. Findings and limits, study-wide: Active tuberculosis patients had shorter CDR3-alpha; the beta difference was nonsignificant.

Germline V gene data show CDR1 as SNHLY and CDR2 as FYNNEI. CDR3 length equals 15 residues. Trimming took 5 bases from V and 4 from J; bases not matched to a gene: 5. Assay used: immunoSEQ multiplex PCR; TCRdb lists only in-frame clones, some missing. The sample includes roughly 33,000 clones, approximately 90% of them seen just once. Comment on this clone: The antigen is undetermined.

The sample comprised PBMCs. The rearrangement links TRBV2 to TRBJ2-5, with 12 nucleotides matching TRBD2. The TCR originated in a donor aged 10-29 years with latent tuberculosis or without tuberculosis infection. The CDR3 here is CASSPTSGGGETQYF. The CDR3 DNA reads TGTGCCAGCAGTCCGACTAGCGGGGGCGGAGAGACCCAGTACTTC.